Listed here are 24 T cell receptor beta chains from one sample, sequenced in a study of T-cell memory formation after mild COVID-19. TCRdb independently ran MiXCR on the 5' RACE reads; one entry per CDR3 protein. Seen here are about 13,000 distinct CDR3 sequences, roughly 17% observed once, and the top ten hold 50% to 75%. Sequencing was done on a sample of PBMCs or a T cell subset sorted from them (not recorded which). The source of these receptors is a young man who had mild COVID-19 (a few samples of this study predate the infection). Cell type and time point are not known.

This clonotype was recorded at least ten times. The V gene is TRBV2, the J gene TRBJ2-1; either TRBD1 or TRBD2 may fit D (5 bases each). CDR3 size: 15 residues. From germline, CDR1 is SNHLY and CDR2 FYNNEI. The V gene lost 6 bases and the J gene lost 3 bases, with 15 bases spanning the gap. DNA for the CDR3: TGTGCCAGCAGCGCCGGGACCGGGGTCTACAATGAGCAGTTCTTC. Its translation: CASSAGTGVYNEQFF.

This clonotype came up many times. The chain recombines TRBV10-3 with TRBJ1-2; D is possibly TRBD1 (5 bases). The germline V gene has CDR1 ENHRY and CDR2 SYGVKD. The V end lost 2 bases, the J end lost 6 bases, and 13 bases lay between the germline ends. The CDR3 length is 14 residues. CDR3 sequence: CAISELPGTDGYTF. DNA for the CDR3: TGTGCCATCAGTGAGCTCCCCGGGACGGATGGCTACACCTTC.

The gene calls are TRBV27 and TRBJ2-2; 7 bases align to TRBD1. Per the germline V gene, CDR1 is MNHEY and CDR2 is SMNVEV (reference sequence). Trimming at V came to 3 bases and at J to 4 bases, leaving 5 bases not matched to a gene. This CDR3 spans 15 amino acids. The CDR3 loop reads CASSFIGGVTGELFF. The CDR3 coding sequence is TGTGCCAGCAGTTTCATAGGGGGCGTCACCGGGGAGCTGTTTTTT.

This clonotype was observed many times. The CDR3 DNA is TGTGCCAGCAGCTTATTGGGCGGGGGGCGTCTGTCGGAGCAGTACTTC. Translation: CASSLLGGGRLSEQYF. The chain combines TRBV7-9 with TRBJ2-7; TRBD2 aligns across 8 bases. Germline assignment: CDR1 SEHNR and CDR2 FQNEAQ (reference sequence). V lost 2 bases to trimming and J lost 7 bases; unmatched junction nucleotides: 13. The CDR3 has 16 residues.

This clonotype was seen many times. This chain uses TRBV30 with TRBJ2-7, with a weak D call TRBD1 (5 bases). V dropped 0 bases and J dropped 2 bases, with 11 bases sitting between them. Germline V lookup: CDR1 GTSNPN, CDR2 SVGIG (reference sequence). The CDR3 consists of 14 residues. The CDR3 region is CAWSVSDNPYEQYF. CDR3 nucleotide sequence: TGTGCCTGGAGTGTGTCGGACAATCCCTACGAGCAGTACTTC.

Note on this clonotype: One end of the junction fails to match germline, which may point to a read error. This rearrangement joins TRBV7-8 to TRBJ2-2, with a weak D call TRBD2 (5 bases). The CDR3 contains 13 residues. In germline, CDR1 is SGHVS, CDR2 FQNEAQ. The CDR3 reads CASSAVANTGELF. In DNA form, the CDR3 reads TGTGCCAGCAGCGCAGTCGCGAACACCGGGGAGCTGTTT.

The sample holds many counts of this clonotype. The chain employs TRBV6-5 and TRBJ2-5; D unclear. The CDR3 totals 15 residues. V lost 0 bases to trimming and J lost 5 bases, with 13 bases between them. CDR1 and CDR2 (germline): MNHEY, SVGAGI. The CDR3 DNA is TGTGCCAGCAGTTACTCGACCGGGCTAGGGGAGACCCAGTACTTC. Amino acid sequence: CASSYSTGLGETQYF.

This clonotype showed up just a few times. This rearrangement joins TRBV7-9 to TRBJ1-2; D is uncertain. CDR3 length: 14 residues. The germline V gene has CDR1 SEHNR and CDR2 FQNEAQ (reference sequence). V dropped 3 bases and J dropped 3 bases, with 11 bases sitting between them. CDR3 DNA: TGTGCCAGCAGCTTCGGAAGCGGGTACTATGGCTACACCTTC. This sequence encodes CASSFGSGYYGYTF. The variable domain in full, with the rest retrieved from reference TRBV7-9 and TRBJ1-2, is DTGVSQNPRHKITKRGQNVTFRCDPISEHNRLYWYRQTLGQGPEFLTYFQNEAQLEKSRLLSDRFSAERPKGSFSTLEIQRTEQGDSAMYLCASSFGSGYYGYTFGSGTRLTVV.

In this sample, this clonotype turned up a few times. This chain joins TRBV24-1 and TRBJ1-4; D may be TRBD1 (5 bases). V lost 8 bases, J lost 7 bases, and 19 bases lay in between. Germline V gene sequence: CDR1 KGHDR, CDR2 SFDVKD. The length of the CDR3 is 15 residues. CDR3 residues: CATNSQGFGSEKLFF. CDR3 nucleotides: TGTGCCACCAACTCCCAGGGTTTTGGGAGTGAAAAACTGTTTTTT.

This clonotype was observed a handful of times. V gene TRBV6-5 combines with J gene TRBJ1-2, with TRBD1 identical over 7 bases. Trimming removed 2 bases from V and 5 bases from J; junction bases left unmatched: 5. The CDR3 spans 14 residues. CDR1 and CDR2 (germline): MNHEY, SVGAGI. CDR3 coding DNA: TGTGCCAGCAGTTACGAAGGGGGCGGTTATGGCTACACCTTC. Protein sequence: CASSYEGGGYGYTF.

Sample share makes this clonotype large. The rearrangement links TRBV24-1 to TRBJ2-1, with D unclear. The germline V and J ends were trimmed by 3 bases and 3 bases, with 5 bases remaining between them. The CDR3 consists of 13 residues. Germline V gives CDR1 KGHDR, CDR2 SFDVKD. The CDR3 bases are TGTGCCACCAGTGATCGTCTCTACAATGAGCAGTTCTTC. It specifies CATSDRLYNEQFF.

This clonotype was detected a few times. The chain links TRBV29-1 to TRBJ1-2; 10 bases are shared with TRBD1. The junction had 4 bases not matched to a gene; V was cut back by 6 bases and J by 3 bases. The CDR3 is 13 residues long. The germline V gene has CDR1 SQVTM and CDR2 ANQGSEA. The CDR3 loop reads CSVPTGGHYGYTF. CDR3 in DNA: TGCAGCGTGCCGACAGGGGGCCACTATGGCTACACCTTC.

Ten or more counts support this clonotype. CDR3 DNA: TGCGCCAGCAGCCAAGATAGTGTGGAGACTGAAGCTTTCTTT. It translates to CASSQDSVETEAFF. This chain connects TRBV4-3 to TRBJ1-1; D unresolved. From germline, CDR1 is LGHNA and CDR2 YSLEER. V lost 0 bases and J 5 bases, leaving 10 bases between the germline ends. The CDR3 loop spans 14 amino acids.

This rearrangement joins TRBV6-6 to TRBJ2-7; TRBD1 might be the D (6 bases). CDR3 size: 15 residues. Deletions cut 5 bases from V and 2 bases from J, with 16 bases between. The germline CDR1 and CDR2 sequences are MNHNY and SVGAGI (reference sequence). The CDR3 DNA reads as TGTGCCAGCAGTGAACCGGGACAACGCACCTACGAGCAGTACTTC. This gives the protein CASSEPGQRTYEQYF.

This clonotype was counted many times. The rearrangement links TRBV4-3 to TRBJ1-5; 9 bases line up with TRBD1. CDR1 LGHNA and CDR2 YSLEER come from the germline V gene. This CDR3 comprises 20 residues. The V and J ends lost 0 bases and 4 bases, in that order; junction bases with no gene match: 16. This CDR3 reads CASSQDVDRGTLGFNQPQHF. Here the CDR3 DNA reads TGCGCCAGCAGCCAAGATGTAGACAGGGGGACCTTGGGGTTTAATCAGCCCCAGCATTTT.

This clonotype came up a few times. The chain carries TRBV5-1 and TRBJ2-7, with a weak D call TRBD2 (5 bases). V lost 4 bases, J lost 2 bases, and 10 bases lay in between. The germline CDR1 and CDR2 sequences are SGHRS and YFSETQ. The CDR3 extends over 13 amino acids. As DNA, the CDR3 is TGCGCCAGCAGCCTGGCGGGCCCCTACGAGCAGTACTTC. This gives the protein CASSLAGPYEQYF.

This clonotype was counted only a few times. The chain links TRBV7-3 to TRBJ1-1; D uncertain. Trimming stripped 5 bases from V and 11 bases from J, with 15 bases between. The CDR3 loop spans 12 amino acids. From germline, CDR1 is SGHTA and CDR2 FQGTGA. Here the CDR3 reads CASSHTGLRAFF. CDR3 in DNA: TGTGCCAGCAGCCACACCGGGTTGAGGGCTTTCTTT. Supplemented by reference TRBV7-3 and TRBJ1-1, the full variable domain reads GAGVSQTPSNKVTEKGKYVELRCDPISGHTALYWYRQSLGQGPEFLIYFQGTGAADDSGLPNDRFFAVRPEGSVSTLKIQRTERGDSAVYLCASSHTGLRAFFGQGTRLTVV.

This clonotype was seen repeatedly, ten times or more. The rearrangement links TRBV7-8 to TRBJ1-5; no clear D. Trimming stripped 5 bases from V and 1 base from J, with 6 bases between. CDR3 length: 13 residues. Germline loops: CDR1 SGHVS, CDR2 FQNEAQ. CDR3 loop: CASSPDSNQPQHF. CDR3 nucleotides: TGTGCCAGCAGCCCGGACAGCAATCAGCCCCAGCATTTT.

This clonotype was seen ten or more times. The chain uses TRBV20-1 and TRBJ1-2; TRBD1 agrees at 10 bases. CDR3 length: 14 residues. Trimming cost V 3 bases and J 8 bases; bases outside gene matches: 9. Germline CDR1 and CDR2: DFQATT and SNEGSKA (reference sequence). This chain's CDR3 is CSASGTGDVRGYTF. CDR3 DNA sequence: TGCAGTGCTAGCGGGACAGGGGACGTGCGCGGCTACACCTTC.

This clonotype was found many times. The chain has TRBV4-1 and TRBJ2-5; 7 positions agree with TRBD1. The J segment lost 0 bases and the V segment lost 2 bases, leaving 3 bases of the junction unmatched. The CDR3 covers 15 residues. Per the germline V gene, CDR1 is MGHRA and CDR2 is YSYEKL. The CDR3 reads CASSQLDRDQETQYF. The DNA of the CDR3 is TGCGCCAGCAGCCAACTAGACAGGGACCAAGAGACCCAGTACTTC.

This clonotype is medium-sized by share. The chain is built from TRBV18 and TRBJ2-5; 8 nucleotides line up with TRBD2. The CDR3 is made up of 18 amino acids. After removal of 3 bases from V and 3 bases from J, the junction contained 15 bases not matched to a gene. Germline CDR1 KGHSH, CDR2 LQKENI. The CDR3 is CASSPKAYVVAGKETQYF. The CDR3 bases are TGTGCCAGCTCACCGAAGGCCTACGTGGTAGCGGGGAAAGAGACCCAGTACTTC. Supplemented by reference TRBV18 and TRBJ2-5, the full variable domain reads NAGVMQNPRHLVRRRGQEARLRCSPMKGHSHVYWYRQLPEEGLKFMVYLQKENIIDESGMPKERFSAEFPKEGPSILRIQQVVRGDSAAYFCASSPKAYVVAGKETQYFGPGTRLLVL.

In this sample, this clonotype turned up many times. This chain links TRBV20-1 with TRBJ2-1; 9 bases are shared with TRBD2. This CDR3 contains 14 residues. Germline CDR1 and CDR2: DFQATT and SNEGSKA (reference sequence). Unmatched junction bases numbered 3, after V lost 2 bases and J lost 4 bases. CDR3 loop: CSARLAGPYNEQFF. Here the CDR3 DNA reads TGCAGTGCTAGACTAGCGGGGCCATACAATGAGCAGTTCTTC.

The chain links TRBV30 to TRBJ2-7; 8 bases map to TRBD2. The ends lost 1 base at V and 0 bases at J; junction bases unmatched: 8. Germline lookup yields CDR1 GTSNPN and CDR2 SVGIG (reference sequence). The CDR3 spans 16 residues. The CDR3 DNA reads TGTGCCTGGAGTGCACCACGAGGACTAGCCTCCTACGAGCAGTACTTC. Translation gives CAWSAPRGLASYEQYF.

This clonotype was detected only a few times. The rearrangement joins TRBV30 to TRBJ2-3, with 8 bases matching TRBD2. Germline trimming cut 5 bases from V and 5 bases from J; bases unmatched to any gene: 12. CDR1 is GTSNPN and CDR2 is SVGIG in the germline V gene (reference sequence). The CDR3 is 15 amino acids. CDR3 DNA sequence: TGTGCCTGGCATAGCGGGGAAACCCAAATAGATACGCAGTATTTT. This translates into CAWHSGETQIDTQYF.